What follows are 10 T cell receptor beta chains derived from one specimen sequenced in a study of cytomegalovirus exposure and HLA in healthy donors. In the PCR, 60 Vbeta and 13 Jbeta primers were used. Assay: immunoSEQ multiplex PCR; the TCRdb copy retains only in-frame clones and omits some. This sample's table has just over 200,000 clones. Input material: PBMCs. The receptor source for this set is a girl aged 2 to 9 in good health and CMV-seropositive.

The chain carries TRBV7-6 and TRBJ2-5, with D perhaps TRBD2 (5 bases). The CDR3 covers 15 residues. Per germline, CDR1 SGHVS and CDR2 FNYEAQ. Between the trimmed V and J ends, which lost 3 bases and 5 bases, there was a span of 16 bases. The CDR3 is CASSLGGGRGETQYF. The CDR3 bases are TGTGCCAGCAGCTTGGGTGGAGGACGGGGTGAGACCCAGTACTTC.

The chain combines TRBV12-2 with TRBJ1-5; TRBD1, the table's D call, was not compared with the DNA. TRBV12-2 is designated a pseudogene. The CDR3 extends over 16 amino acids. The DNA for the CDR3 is TGTGCAAGTCGCTTAGCCGGGACAGGGGAAGATCAGCCCCAGCATTTT. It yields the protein CASRLAGTGEDQPQHF.

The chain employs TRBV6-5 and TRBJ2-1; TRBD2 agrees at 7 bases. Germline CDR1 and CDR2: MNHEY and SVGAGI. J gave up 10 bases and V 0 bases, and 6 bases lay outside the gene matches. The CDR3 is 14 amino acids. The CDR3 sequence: CASSYSSSGHEQFF. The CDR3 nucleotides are TGTGCCAGCAGTTACTCGAGTAGCGGGCACGAGCAGTTCTTC.

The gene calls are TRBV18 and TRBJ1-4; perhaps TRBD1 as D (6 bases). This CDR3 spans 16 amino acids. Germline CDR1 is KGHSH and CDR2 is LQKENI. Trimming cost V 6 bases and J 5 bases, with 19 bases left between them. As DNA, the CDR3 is TGTGCCAGCTCCCGATCCGGGACAAACCCCAATGAAAAACTGTTTTTT. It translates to CASSRSGTNPNEKLFF.

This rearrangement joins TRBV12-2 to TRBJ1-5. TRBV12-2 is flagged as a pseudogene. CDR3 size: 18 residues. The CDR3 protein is CASRSNPLRLISNQPQHF. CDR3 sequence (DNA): TGTGCAAGTCGCTCTAATCCCCTTCGACTCATTAGCAATCAGCCCCAGCATTTT.

The CDR3 here is CASSSGQSNSPLHF. DNA of the CDR3: TGTGCCAGCAGCTCGGGACAGTCGAATTCACCCCTCCACTTT. The J gene is TRBJ1-6, the V gene TRBV28; 7 nucleotides match TRBD1. Germline CDR1 and CDR2: MDHEN and SYDVKM. Trimming cost V 6 bases and J 7 bases; bases outside gene matches: 6. This CDR3 is built from 14 residues.

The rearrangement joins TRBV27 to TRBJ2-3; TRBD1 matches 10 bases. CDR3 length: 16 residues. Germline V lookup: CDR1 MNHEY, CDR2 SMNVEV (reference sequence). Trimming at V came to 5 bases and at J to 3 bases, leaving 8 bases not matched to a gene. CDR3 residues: CASSPPGQGRTDTQYF. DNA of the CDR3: TGTGCCAGCAGTCCACCGGGACAGGGGAGGACAGATACGCAGTATTTT.

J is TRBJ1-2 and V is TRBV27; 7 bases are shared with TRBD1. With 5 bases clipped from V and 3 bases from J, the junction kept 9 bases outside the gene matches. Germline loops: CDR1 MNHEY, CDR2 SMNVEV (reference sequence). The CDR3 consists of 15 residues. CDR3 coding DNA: TGTGCCAGCAGTCAAAGGACAGGACGGCACTATGGCTACACCTTC. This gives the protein CASSQRTGRHYGYTF.

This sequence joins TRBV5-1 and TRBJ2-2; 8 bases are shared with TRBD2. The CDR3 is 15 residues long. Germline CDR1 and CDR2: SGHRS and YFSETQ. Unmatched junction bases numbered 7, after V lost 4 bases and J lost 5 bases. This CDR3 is CASSLSGRGTGELFF. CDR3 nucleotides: TGCGCCAGCAGCCTGAGCGGGAGAGGTACCGGGGAGCTGTTTTTT.

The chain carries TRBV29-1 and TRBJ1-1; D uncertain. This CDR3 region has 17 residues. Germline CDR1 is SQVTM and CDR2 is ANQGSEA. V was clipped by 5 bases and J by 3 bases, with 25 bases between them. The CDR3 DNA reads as TGCAGCGTTAGAGGCCTCCTCGGGGATCGGGCGGACACTGAAGCTTTCTTT. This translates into CSVRGLLGDRADTEAFF.